Below, 25 T cell receptor beta chains from the same sample are listed, as sequenced in a study of T-cell reconstitution after alpha-beta-depleted transplantation in children. The TCRbeta library was prepared with unique molecular identifiers. TCRdb re-derived calls from the PCR reads in MiXCR, one entry per CDR3 protein. This sample carries more than 500,000 distinct CDR3 sequences, about an eighth of them seen once, and the ten largest clones take 14%. The sample consisted of PBMCs, mostly from graft donor cells, taken 180 days after TCRalphabeta/CD19-depleted stem cell transplant. Every receptor here comes from a female patient aged 2-10 years who had a stem cell transplant for aplastic anemia, so the T cells may come from the graft donor.

The genes are TRBV6-2 or TRBV6-3 and TRBJ1-5; 8 bases are shared with TRBD1. V trimming: 3 bases; J trimming: 5 bases; junction bases outside the gene matches: 3. The germline V gene has CDR1 MNHEY and CDR2 SVGEGT. The CDR3 is 14 residues long. DNA for the CDR3: TGTGCCAGCAGTTATCCGACAGGGGATCAGCCCCAGCATTTT. This translates into CASSYPTGDQPQHF.

This clonotype was found a few times. This chain uses TRBV5-5 with TRBJ1-1; 9 nucleotides align to TRBD1. This CDR3 region has 15 residues. Germline values: CDR1 SGHKS, CDR2 YYEKEE (reference sequence). J gave up 3 bases and V 0 bases, and 3 bases lay outside the gene matches. The CDR3 sequence: CASSLGDRAYTEAFF. CDR3 DNA: TGTGCCAGCAGCTTGGGGGACAGGGCTTACACTGAAGCTTTCTTT.

This clonotype was seen more than once but under ten times. The chain uses TRBV4-3 and TRBJ1-1; D might be TRBD1 (5 bases). The CDR3 is 15 amino acids. V gave up 1 base and J gave up 3 bases, with 12 bases separating them. The germline V gene encodes CDR1 LGHNA and CDR2 YSLEER. The CDR3 here is CASSQARVADTEAFF. Here the CDR3 DNA reads TGCGCCAGCAGCCAAGCCAGGGTGGCCGACACTGAAGCTTTCTTT.

The chain combines TRBV20-1 with TRBJ2-7; 7 bases fit TRBD1. Germline loops: CDR1 DFQATT, CDR2 SNEGSKA (reference sequence). The CDR3 is 15 amino acids. After removal of 2 bases from V and 2 bases from J, the junction contained 9 bases not matched to a gene. This CDR3 is CSARKTRDSPYEQYF. DNA for the CDR3: TGCAGTGCTAGAAAAACCCGGGACAGTCCCTACGAGCAGTACTTC.

This clonotype was seen more than once but under ten times. The rearrangement uses TRBV23-1 and TRBJ2-5; D might be TRBD1 or TRBD2, each matching 5 bases. TRBV23-1 is marked as an open reading frame, function uncertain. V lost 0 bases and J lost 0, with 11 bases in between. The length of the CDR3 is 16 residues. For the CDR3, the DNA is TGCGCCAGCAGTCAATCGTCGGGACCTCACCAAGAGACCCAGTACTTC. Its protein is CASSQSSGPHQETQYF.

The chain is built from TRBV19 and TRBJ1-2; D might be TRBD1 (6 bases). The CDR3 loop spans 14 amino acids. Trimming left V 2 bases short and J 1 base short, with 8 bases between. CDR1 LNHDA and CDR2 SQIVND come from the germline V gene (reference sequence). CDR3 loop: CASSITGNNYGYTF. DNA of the CDR3: TGTGCCAGTAGTATAACAGGGAATAACTATGGCTACACCTTC.

The table lists this clonotype with a few counts. The rearrangement uses TRBV7-2 and TRBJ2-1, with 8 positions matching TRBD2. Germline V gene data show CDR1 as SGHTA and CDR2 as FQGNSA. The V gene end was trimmed by 2 bases and the J gene end by 6 bases; junction bases not matched to a gene: 3. There are 14 residues in the CDR3. The chain's CDR3 is CASSLLRGGNEQFF. Written as DNA, the CDR3 is TGTGCCAGCAGCTTACTCCGGGGGGGCAATGAGCAGTTCTTC.

The gene calls are TRBV4-2 and TRBJ2-7; maybe TRBD1 (6 bases). Germline CDR1 LGHNA, CDR2 YNFKEQ. The V gene lost 4 bases and the J gene lost 4 bases, with 17 bases spanning the gap. The CDR3 extends over 15 amino acids. Written as DNA, the CDR3 is TGTGCCAGCAGCCCACAGCAGGGGCCCCCATACGAGCAGTACTTC. It encodes CASSPQQGPPYEQYF.

This clonotype came up a few times. This chain joins TRBV9 and TRBJ2-1, with 9 positions matching TRBD2. The V gene end was trimmed by 0 bases and the J gene end by 4 bases; junction bases not matched to a gene: 2. The germline gives CDR1 SGDLS, CDR2 YYNGEE. The CDR3 runs to 15 residues. The CDR3 sequence is CASSVELAGYNEQFF. CDR3 DNA: TGTGCCAGCAGCGTAGAACTAGCGGGTTACAATGAGCAGTTCTTC.

This chain uses TRBV20-1 with TRBJ1-1; tentatively, D is TRBD1 (6 bases). Trimming removed 5 bases at V and 4 bases at J, with 11 bases between. Germline-derived CDR1 and CDR2 are DFQATT and SNEGSKA (reference sequence). This CDR3 has 12 residues. The DNA of the CDR3 is TGCAGTGCTCTCCAGGGGATCACTGAAGCTTTCTTT. It encodes CSALQGITEAFF.

A few counts support this clonotype. The rearrangement uses TRBV20-1 and TRBJ2-1, with 8 bases fitting TRBD2. Per the germline V gene, CDR1 is DFQATT and CDR2 is SNEGSKA (reference sequence). The CDR3 spans 15 residues. The CDR3 DNA reads TGCAGAATTAAAGGCGGGTTAGCGGGATACAATGAGCAGTTCTTC. It translates to CRIKGGLAGYNEQFF.

This clonotype was seen ten or more times. This sequence joins TRBV6-2 or TRBV6-3 and TRBJ2-7; 7 bases agree with TRBD2. The V segment lost 7 bases and the J segment 0 bases; nucleotides outside the gene matches: 3. The CDR3 has 13 amino acids. CDR1 and CDR2 (germline): MNHEY, SVGEGT. The CDR3 protein is CASTTSVSYEQYF. The CDR3, as DNA: TGTGCCAGCACCACTAGCGTCTCCTACGAGCAGTACTTC.

This clonotype came up once. This chain joins TRBV20-1 and TRBJ2-7; TRBD2 agrees at 9 bases. This CDR3 is built from 18 residues. Germline CDR1 is DFQATT and CDR2 is SNEGSKA (reference sequence). This chain's CDR3 is CWARRVRMVSGSSYEQYV. CDR3 bases: TGCTGGGCTAGAAGGGTTCGTATGGTTAGCGGGAGCTCCTACGAGCAGTACGTC.

Only a few counts were recorded for this clonotype. This chain connects TRBV12-3 or TRBV12-4 to TRBJ1-2; 9 bases match TRBD1. The CDR3 has 15 amino acids. After removal of 3 bases from V and 7 bases from J, the junction contained 9 bases not matched to a gene. In DNA form, the CDR3 reads TGTGCCAGCAGTTTTGGGGACAGGGAGGTTTTTGGCTACACCTTC. Translating gives CASSFGDREVFGYTF.

This clonotype was detected a few times. V usage is TRBV24-1 and J usage is TRBJ2-1; D not resolved. The CDR3 is made up of 12 amino acids. Germline V CDR1 and CDR2: KGHDR, SFDVKD. Trimming removed 8 bases from V and 8 bases from J, with 12 bases in between. CDR3 bases: TGTGCCACCAAATCCGGAGTCCATGAGCAGTTCTTC. As protein: CATKSGVHEQFF.

This clonotype was recorded many times. The chain combines TRBV5-1 with TRBJ1-1, with D hard to call. The CDR3 spans 15 residues. V lost 0 bases to trimming and J lost 1 base, with 10 bases between them. Germline V lookup: CDR1 SGHRS, CDR2 YFSETQ. In DNA form, the CDR3 reads TGCGCCAGCAGCTTGGATGCCAGTTGGAACACTGAAGCTTTCTTT. It specifies CASSLDASWNTEAFF.

About this clonotype: A much larger clonotype is one base distant, so this may be a read error. This CDR3 reads CATSQPLATDTHYF. In nucleotides, the CDR3 is TGTGCCACCAGTCAGCCCCTAGCGACAGATACGCACTATTTT. This chain links TRBV24-1 with TRBJ2-3, with D perhaps matching TRBD2 (6 bases). CDR3 length equals 14 residues. Germline CDR1 KGHDR, CDR2 SFDVKD.

This clonotype was recorded a few times. The chain is built from TRBV9 and TRBJ1-3; D uncertain. The V and J ends lost 1 base and 0 bases respectively, with 8 bases between them. Germline CDR1 is SGDLS and CDR2 is YYNGEE. The CDR3 runs to 15 residues. CDR3 DNA: TGTGCCAGCAGCGTACTGGGGAGCTCTGGAAACACCATATATTTT. Translated, it gives CASSVLGSSGNTIYF.

The chain employs TRBV19 and TRBJ2-4, with no clear D. V was trimmed by 8 bases and J by 12 bases, leaving 11 bases between them. Germline V CDR1 and CDR2: LNHDA, SQIVND (reference sequence). The CDR3 sequence is 10 residues long. The CDR3 region has the DNA TGTGCCAGTGGGAATCCGGCTCAGTACTTC. Translation: CASGNPAQYF.

This clonotype was found many times. The chain recombines TRBV10-3 with TRBJ2-2; 8 bases are shared with TRBD1. Germline loops: CDR1 ENHRY, CDR2 SYGVKD. Trimming removed 6 bases from V and 4 bases from J; junction bases left unmatched: 10. This CDR3 contains 16 residues. CDR3 DNA sequence: TGTGCCATCAGGGGTGGCCAGGGGGCCGGCACCGGGGAGCTGTTTTTT. Translation gives CAIRGGQGAGTGELFF.

The rearrangement joins TRBV28 to TRBJ2-7; no firm D call. This CDR3 region has 15 residues. V shed 6 bases and J shed 2 bases, with 17 bases lying between them. In germline, CDR1 is MDHEN, CDR2 SYDVKM. The CDR3 here is CASSPSPPPAYEQYF. The CDR3 region has the DNA TGTGCCAGCAGCCCCAGCCCCCCCCCGGCCTACGAGCAGTACTTC.

The V call is TRBV7-2, the J call TRBJ2-7; a possible D gene is TRBD1 (6 bases). The CDR3 consists of 15 residues. The germline CDR1 and CDR2 sequences are SGHTA and FQGNSA. Trimming pared 5 bases from V and 3 bases from J, leaving 17 bases between. CDR3 bases: TGTGCCAGCAGCCTAGGCCGGGGACAAGGCTACGAGCAGTACGTC. Its translation is CASSLGRGQGYEQYV.

The chain employs TRBV28 and TRBJ1-1; possibly TRBD1 for D (6 bases). Per the germline V gene, CDR1 is MDHEN and CDR2 is SYDVKM. The CDR3 contains 12 residues. V lost 5 bases and J 7 bases, leaving 11 bases between the germline ends. The CDR3 sequence: CASSVGGFEAFF. The CDR3 DNA sequence: TGTGCCAGCAGTGTAGGGGGGTTTGAAGCTTTCTTT.

A few counts support this clonotype. The rearrangement uses TRBV20-1 and TRBJ2-3; D unclear. Per the germline V gene, CDR1 is DFQATT and CDR2 is SNEGSKA (reference sequence). The CDR3 has 12 amino acids. Trimming cost V 5 bases and J 6 bases, with 12 bases left between them. The CDR3 bases are TGCAGTGCTCTAAGACCGGCGGATACGCAGTATTTT. Protein: CSALRPADTQYF.

This clonotype has at least ten counts. At one end the junction does not follow the germline gene, possibly because of a read error. The rearrangement links TRBV20-1 to TRBJ2-5; D uncertain. The CDR3 is 11 residues long. The germline gives CDR1 DFQATT, CDR2 SNEGSKA (reference sequence). CDR3 residues: CSAPEIEIQYF. CDR3 nucleotides: TGCAGTGCTCCCGAAATCGAGATCCAGTACTTC.